Listed below are T cell receptor beta chains from one sample, sequenced in a study of OX40 agonist ivuxolimab in advanced cancers. Libraries were prepared by immunoSEQ multiplex PCR; TCRdb keeps only in-frame clonotypes and omits some of them. The sample contains over 40,000 clones, 84% of which appear only once. The sample consisted of CD4+ or CD8+ T cells sorted from blood, taken in a trial of the OX40 agonist ivuxolimab. The receptor set was obtained from an adult with an advanced solid tumor such as melanoma, head and neck, liver or kidney cancer. Both conserved end residues are part of each CDR3. The order of the fields is CDR3 protein, V gene, J gene, clone size. Clone size is not always given. Where it is, it says once, few, many or a class for expanded clones.

cdr3_aa: CASSLGARLSSYEQYF
v_call: TRBV7-8
j_call: TRBJ2-7
clone_size: .

cdr3_aa: CASRLTRDLDTGELFF
v_call: TRBV12-2
j_call: TRBJ2-2
clone_size: .

cdr3_aa: CASSEIGGTGLNEQYF
v_call: TRBV25-1
j_call: TRBJ2-7
clone_size: .

cdr3_aa: CASSPGVNTEAFF
v_call: TRBV6-1
j_call: TRBJ1-1
clone_size: once

cdr3_aa: CASKLGGQPGPEAFF
v_call: TRBV5-4
j_call: TRBJ1-1
clone_size: few

cdr3_aa: CASSTTRVESGELFF
v_call: TRBV18
j_call: TRBJ2-2
clone_size: .

cdr3_aa: CASSPRGMSNQPQHF
v_call: TRBV18
j_call: TRBJ1-5
clone_size: .

cdr3_aa: CASSLRGRTEAFF
v_call: TRBV27
j_call: TRBJ1-1
clone_size: .

cdr3_aa: CASSYGPGSYNEQFF
v_call: TRBV27
j_call: TRBJ2-1
clone_size: .

cdr3_aa: CASSYLQISTSTEAFF
v_call: TRBV6-5
j_call: TRBJ1-1
clone_size: .

cdr3_aa: CASSGTGTNQETQYF
v_call: TRBV18
j_call: TRBJ2-5
clone_size: .

cdr3_aa: CASSPRGVAKNIQYF
v_call: TRBV6-5
j_call: TRBJ2-4
clone_size: .

cdr3_aa: CASSQDGRVNQPQHF
v_call: TRBV6-5
j_call: TRBJ1-5
clone_size: once

cdr3_aa: CASRETGATLRIYEQYF
v_call: TRBV6-1
j_call: TRBJ2-7
clone_size: .

cdr3_aa: CACVSGTVIFF
v_call: TRBV30
j_call: TRBJ1-1
clone_size: .

cdr3_aa: CASSLRGTGVGELFF
v_call: TRBV7-3
j_call: TRBJ2-2
clone_size: .

cdr3_aa: CSVDHRAGGDTQYF
v_call: TRBV29-1
j_call: TRBJ2-3
clone_size: few

cdr3_aa: CASSTLGGDTEAFF
v_call: TRBV7-9
j_call: TRBJ1-1
clone_size: .

cdr3_aa: CASSKRRNSGNTIYF
v_call: TRBV19
j_call: TRBJ1-3
clone_size: .

cdr3_aa: CASSSGAKGPKPDTQYF
v_call: TRBV19
j_call: TRBJ2-3
clone_size: .

cdr3_aa: CAVRGGYRVEQYF
v_call: TRBV27
j_call: TRBJ2-7
clone_size: few

cdr3_aa: CASSYSRTGGEQYF
v_call: TRBV6-5
j_call: TRBJ2-7
clone_size: .

cdr3_aa: CASRKDELRDTGELFF
v_call: TRBV28
j_call: TRBJ2-2
clone_size: .

cdr3_aa: CAWRGMSNTEAFF
v_call: TRBV30
j_call: TRBJ1-1
clone_size: .

cdr3_aa: CASSQGVSPGDTQYF
v_call: TRBV4-3
j_call: TRBJ2-3
clone_size: .

cdr3_aa: CASTLFGKKNTEAFF
v_call: TRBV19
j_call: TRBJ1-1
clone_size: .

cdr3_aa: CASSSSPGQGVVRGGEQFF
v_call: TRBV7-2
j_call: TRBJ2-1
clone_size: .

cdr3_aa: CASGGQYF
v_call: TRBV28
j_call: TRBJ2-7
clone_size: .

cdr3_aa: CASSGQVNYEQYF
v_call: TRBV2
j_call: TRBJ2-7
clone_size: .

cdr3_aa: CASSRTGTEDEKLFF
v_call: TRBV19
j_call: TRBJ1-4
clone_size: .

cdr3_aa: CASSPGDSPSQPQHF
v_call: TRBV7-9
j_call: TRBJ1-5
clone_size: .

cdr3_aa: CASSGRQGLKNIQYF
v_call: TRBV7-2
j_call: TRBJ2-4
clone_size: few

cdr3_aa: CASSKEAGYNEQFF
v_call: TRBV6-4
j_call: TRBJ2-1
clone_size: .

cdr3_aa: CASSTRYPEQPQHF
v_call: TRBV19
j_call: TRBJ1-5
clone_size: .

cdr3_aa: CASSPDSTVGYGYTF
v_call: TRBV18
j_call: TRBJ1-2
clone_size: once

cdr3_aa: CASSVGVAGNYEQYF
v_call: TRBV9
j_call: TRBJ2-7
clone_size: .

cdr3_aa: CASSALGGQADYGYTF
v_call: TRBV7-2
j_call: TRBJ1-2
clone_size: .

cdr3_aa: CASSPGRANSPLHF
v_call: TRBV6-1
j_call: TRBJ1-6
clone_size: .

cdr3_aa: CASSDVDGGEYEQYF
v_call: TRBV6-4
j_call: TRBJ2-7
clone_size: .

cdr3_aa: CATSRAGTDNSPLHF
v_call: TRBV15
j_call: TRBJ1-6
clone_size: .

cdr3_aa: CASSPGRTNYGYTF
v_call: TRBV11-2
j_call: TRBJ1-2
clone_size: once

cdr3_aa: CASSERQGLMTSNQPQHF
v_call: TRBV10-2
j_call: TRBJ1-5
clone_size: .

cdr3_aa: CASSPGRDQPQHF
v_call: TRBV5-1
j_call: TRBJ1-5
clone_size: .

cdr3_aa: CASSLLSTQETQYF
v_call: TRBV19
j_call: TRBJ2-5
clone_size: .

cdr3_aa: CSATANTEAFF
v_call: TRBV20-1
j_call: TRBJ1-1
clone_size: few

cdr3_aa: CASIGRQGYRGETQYF
v_call: TRBV5-6
j_call: TRBJ2-5
clone_size: .

cdr3_aa: CASSRTGARDTQYF
v_call: TRBV5-6
j_call: TRBJ2-3
clone_size: .

cdr3_aa: CASSFRGGPTDTQYF
v_call: TRBV27
j_call: TRBJ2-3
clone_size: .

cdr3_aa: CASNGLAGIYNEQFF
v_call: TRBV19
j_call: TRBJ2-1
clone_size: .

cdr3_aa: CASSLPTGEPKFGGELFF
v_call: TRBV28
j_call: TRBJ2-2
clone_size: .

cdr3_aa: CASSLDLLSSYNEQFF
v_call: TRBV11-2
j_call: TRBJ2-1
clone_size: once

cdr3_aa: CASSLGGAGEKLFF
v_call: TRBV11-3
j_call: TRBJ1-4
clone_size: .

cdr3_aa: CATSPLGGSRNQPQHF
v_call: TRBV15
j_call: TRBJ1-5
clone_size: .

cdr3_aa: CAISGTADTEAFF
v_call: TRBV10-3
j_call: TRBJ1-1
clone_size: few

cdr3_aa: CASRTKSNTDTQYF
v_call: TRBV5-1
j_call: TRBJ2-3
clone_size: .

cdr3_aa: CSVSFGGTEAFF
v_call: TRBV29-1
j_call: TRBJ1-1
clone_size: .

cdr3_aa: CAWRKPYSNQPQHF
v_call: TRBV30
j_call: TRBJ1-5
clone_size: .

cdr3_aa: CSGGHTGELFF
v_call: TRBV29-1
j_call: TRBJ2-2
clone_size: .

cdr3_aa: CASSLEAGVVREQYF
v_call: TRBV5-1
j_call: TRBJ2-7
clone_size: .

cdr3_aa: CASSPTGTGELFF
v_call: TRBV9
j_call: TRBJ2-2
clone_size: .